The rows below give T cell receptor beta chains drawn from one sample of a study of cytomegalovirus exposure and HLA in healthy donors. Here immunoSEQ multiplex PCR was the method, and the copy in TCRdb shows in-frame clones only, minus some. The table records 110,000 to 150,000 clones, about 72% of them present only once. Sequenced input: PBMCs. These receptors were collected from a man aged 35-49 years in good health and CMV-seronegative. CDR3s leave out the opening cysteine and the closing phenylalanine or tryptophan. Fields, in order: CDR3 protein, D gene, V gene, J gene. D genes are given only for firm matches.

CDR3: ASSDQGNGYGYT; D: -; V: TRBV6-1; J: TRBJ1-2
CDR3: ASSPSRGPEQY; D: TRBD1; V: TRBV28; J: TRBJ2-7
CDR3: ASSTSGDHTGELF; D: TRBD2; V: TRBV7-8; J: TRBJ2-2
CDR3: SVEEGLAASSYNEQF; D: TRBD2; V: TRBV29-1; J: TRBJ2-1
CDR3: ASTWNTEAF; D: -; V: TRBV25-1; J: TRBJ1-1
CDR3: ASSQGRGRETQY; D: -; V: TRBV4-2; J: TRBJ2-5
CDR3: ASTILGLAGAPN; D: TRBD2; V: TRBV2; J: TRBJ2-7
CDR3: ASSLVALGVEQY; D: -; V: TRBV11-2; J: TRBJ2-7
CDR3: ATNDRDGQPQH; D: TRBD1; V: TRBV19; J: TRBJ1-5
CDR3: ASKRDYASTDTQY; D: TRBD2; V: TRBV6-5; J: TRBJ2-3
CDR3: TSSQDQRPHSYEQY; D: -; V: TRBV1; J: TRBJ2-7
CDR3: ASSQGQGSPYEQY; D: TRBD1; V: TRBV4-1; J: TRBJ2-7
CDR3: ASSLVGTGQKTQY; D: TRBD1; V: TRBV5-1; J: TRBJ2-5
CDR3: ASREWQGKNQPQH; D: -; V: TRBV2; J: TRBJ1-5
CDR3: ASTKGQRIYEQY; D: TRBD1; V: TRBV6-6; J: TRBJ2-7
CDR3: ASSQDGFSGVRETQY; D: TRBD2; V: TRBV4-2; J: TRBJ2-5
CDR3: ASSSTQPGQGGQPQH; D: TRBD1; V: TRBV7-9; J: TRBJ1-5
CDR3: ASSFGPRGEQY; D: -; V: TRBV27; J: TRBJ2-7
CDR3: AISDPSYNEQF; D: -; V: TRBV10-3; J: TRBJ2-1
CDR3: ASSSPRGNTGELF; D: -; V: TRBV27; J: TRBJ2-2
CDR3: ASSAQGRNSPLH; D: -; V: TRBV2; J: TRBJ1-6
CDR3: ASSSTVGGLNEQF; D: -; V: TRBV7-8; J: TRBJ2-1
CDR3: ACTPGQGAGELF; D: TRBD1; V: TRBV30; J: TRBJ2-2
CDR3: ASRGGGAKNEQF; D: TRBD2; V: TRBV5-1; J: TRBJ2-1
CDR3: AIEGQGMNTEAF; D: TRBD1; V: TRBV6-1; J: TRBJ1-1
CDR3: ASSLRLAGDLAETQY; D: TRBD2; V: TRBV7-2; J: TRBJ2-5
CDR3: ASGLGGWAGDYEQY; D: TRBD2; V: TRBV12-5; J: TRBJ2-7
CDR3: ASTAPYEAF; D: -; V: TRBV19; J: TRBJ1-1
CDR3: AISEEDYEQY; D: -; V: TRBV10-3; J: -
CDR3: ASSLGGQGGNQPQH; D: TRBD1; V: TRBV7-9; J: TRBJ1-5
CDR3: ASSISGTYNSPLH; D: -; V: TRBV19; J: TRBJ1-6
CDR3: ASSSGTGPETQY; D: TRBD1; V: TRBV19; J: TRBJ2-5
CDR3: ASSPPGGEETQY; D: TRBD2; V: TRBV5-5; J: TRBJ2-5
CDR3: ASSLDIGGGETQY; D: -; V: TRBV27; J: TRBJ2-5
CDR3: ASRGTGRREQY; D: TRBD1; V: TRBV27; J: -
CDR3: ASSPRDRAFDEQF; D: TRBD1; V: TRBV4-1; J: TRBJ2-1
CDR3: ASSSFRGSTEAF; D: TRBD1; V: TRBV7-9; J: TRBJ1-1
CDR3: ASSLDRVNEKLF; D: -; V: TRBV5-1; J: TRBJ1-4
CDR3: ASSWRVLADNEQF; D: -; V: TRBV18; J: TRBJ2-1
CDR3: ASSQRRSSYEQY; D: -; V: TRBV5-1; J: TRBJ2-7
CDR3: AWAVTAEQPQH; D: -; V: TRBV30; J: TRBJ1-5
CDR3: ASSDGGRSYNEQF; D: -; V: TRBV2; J: TRBJ2-1
CDR3: ASTGVAGGHEAF; D: -; V: TRBV27; J: TRBJ1-1
CDR3: ASSLRTGVNYEQY; D: TRBD1; V: TRBV7-9; J: TRBJ2-7
CDR3: RLSGNTEAF; D: -; V: TRBV20-1; J: TRBJ1-1
CDR3: ASSLYAGQPGGNEQF; D: -; V: TRBV5-1; J: TRBJ2-1
CDR3: AIRDTPTNEKLF; D: -; V: TRBV10-3; J: TRBJ1-4
CDR3: ASSPIAAGAHNEQF; D: TRBD2; V: TRBV28; J: TRBJ2-1
CDR3: ASSDFLAENLDEQF; D: TRBD2; V: TRBV7-9; J: TRBJ2-1